This T cell receptor beta chain was identified in a study of human T cells and chemical hapten exposure. Study in general: 2% DPC applied to a 2 cm by 2 cm arm area sensitized donors. The study, taken as a whole, reports: In the PT1 data, expanded TCR counts showed a positive correlation with patch test score. The formation of large CDR3 similarity clusters by expanded TCRs significantly exceeded that of controls.

Noted time point: patch test 1, 2 weeks after DPC sensitization. The treatment denotes: therapeutic diphenylcyclopropenone sensitization with weekly scalp DPC. Trimming removed 6 bases at V and 4 bases at J, with 8 bases between. The germline CDR1 and CDR2 sequences are SQVTM and ANQGSEA. The CDR3 covers 11 residues. This clonotype has only a few counts. What it recognizes is unknown. TCRdb reprocessed the RACE reads via MiXCR and lists one record per CDR3 protein. The repertoire holds some 94,000 distinct CDR3 sequences, with 9.5% to 15% as singletons. Sequencing used whole blood, obtained in connection with sensitization to the hapten diphenylcyclopropenone (DPC). This clonotype originated in a woman aged 40-49 years with alopecia areata. Some clones in this sample may be carry-over from other donors' samples. The chain recombines TRBV29-1 with TRBJ2-3; D is tentatively TRBD1 or TRBD2 (5 bases each). CDR3 DNA: TGCAGCGTAAGGGGACCAGATACGCAGTATTTT. Translation gives CSVRGPDTQYF.